The T cell receptor beta chain under discussion was sequenced for a study of T cells after yellow fever vaccination. TCR cDNA, made by 5'RACE template switching, carried an added universal primer site and UMIs. Each CDR3 protein gets one entry after TCRdb re-called the 5' RACE reads with MiXCR. Of some 160,000 distinct CDR3 sequences in the sample, under 7.5% are singletons; the top ten hold around 2.3%. A remark on this clonotype: Antigen: not known.

The CDR3 is made up of 13 amino acids. Losses at the gene ends were 6 bases for V and 5 bases for J; bases not matched to a gene: 5. In germline, CDR1 is MNHEY, CDR2 SVGEGT. The study's findings and limits: The study noted that FACS-sorted repertoires could contain abundant clonotypes contaminating from the bulk population. Re-detected after boosting: most primary clones, more than 95% of CD4 and about 85% of CD8. The CD4 and CD8 compartments had a small share of their clonotypes in common.

The clonotype originates from a young man who received the YFV17D yellow fever vaccine. The source material was CD4+ T cells sorted from PBMCs, sampled 5 to 6 days after the first yellow fever vaccination. The chain combines TRBV6-2 or TRBV6-3 with TRBJ1-2; TRBD1 aligns across 8 bases. In DNA form, the CDR3 reads TGTGCCAGCAGAGAGACAGGGGCATATGGCTACACCTTC. Its translation is CASRETGAYGYTF.